A selection of T cell receptor beta chains follows, all from one sample in a study of beta chain features in type 1 diabetes. The protocol was immunoSEQ multiplex PCR, while the TCRdb copy is restricted to in-frame clones and leaves out a portion. The table has 600,000 to 700,000 clones, 9.5% to 15% seen once. Sequenced material: naive CD4+ T cells from blood. Receptor source: a young man with type 1 diabetes. The CDR3 runs from the conserved cysteine through the conserved F or W. The D gene is left open where the match is weak. Expanded clones get a size class; other rows say once, few or many, or leave the size out.

cdr3_nt,cdr3_aa,v_call,clone_size,d_call,j_call
TGTGCCAGCAGCTTGTCTGGGTACACAGATACGCAGTATTTT,CASSLSGYTDTQYF,TRBV7-9,few,.,TRBJ2-3
TGTGCCAGCAGCTTAGAAGGGTCAACTGAAGCTTTCTTT,CASSLEGSTEAFF,TRBV7-2,.,.,TRBJ1-1
TGTGCCAGCAGCCCCTCGGGGGGGTATCAGGGTGAGCAGTTCTTC,CASSPSGGYQGEQFF,TRBV7-9,few,TRBD2,TRBJ2-1
TGTGCCAGCAGTTACCTACCGGGACAGGGGGCAGATACGCAGTATTTT,CASSYLPGQGADTQYF,TRBV6-5,few,TRBD1,TRBJ2-3
TGCGCCAGCAGCGGAGACAGGGGATCCTATAATTCACCCCTCCACTTT,CASSGDRGSYNSPLHF,TRBV5-1,.,TRBD1,TRBJ1-6
TGTGCCAGCAGTCTCCTGACAGGGCACGAGCAGTACTTC,CASSLLTGHEQYF,TRBV27,few,TRBD1,TRBJ2-7
TGCAGCGTTCTCTCCGGTGGCATGAACACTGAAGCTTTCTTT,CSVLSGGMNTEAFF,TRBV29-1,.,.,TRBJ1-1
TGTGCCAGCAGTTACTCCGAACAGGGCTCCTACGAGCAGTACTTC,CASSYSEQGSYEQYF,TRBV6-5,many,.,TRBJ2-7
TGTGCCAGCAGCTTAGAGAGGGACAATGAGCAGTTCTTC,CASSLERDNEQFF,TRBV7-9,.,.,TRBJ2-1
TGCGCCAGCAGCCCCGGGACCGATTATCAGCCCCAGCATTTT,CASSPGTDYQPQHF,TRBV5-1,.,.,TRBJ1-5
TGTGCCAGCAGCGTTCAGGGACAGAACTATGGCTACACCTTC,CASSVQGQNYGYTF,TRBV9,.,TRBD1,TRBJ1-2
TGTGCCAGCATGACGGCGGGGGGTGGTACGCAGTATTTT,CASMTAGGGTQYF,TRBV6-5,few,TRBD2,TRBJ2-3
TGCAGCGTTGTTAGGGACAGGGGGGGATACGAGCAGTACTTC,CSVVRDRGGYEQYF,TRBV29-1,few,TRBD1,TRBJ2-7
TGTGCCAGCAGCTTAGACAGGGTGAACACCGGGGAGCTGTTTTTT,CASSLDRVNTGELFF,TRBV7-9,.,.,TRBJ2-2
TGCAGCGTTGGCAACGGACGGGGAGGCTACACCTTC,CSVGNGRGGYTF,TRBV29-1,few,.,TRBJ1-2
TGTGCCAGCAGAGGGACAAGTTGGCGAGAGCAGTACTTC,CASRGTSWREQYF,TRBV19,.,.,TRBJ2-7
TGTGCCAGCAGCTGGGGACAGTCCCAAGAGACCCAGTACTTC,CASSWGQSQETQYF,TRBV7-2,.,TRBD1,TRBJ2-5
TGTGCCAGCAGTGACCCCTCTGGGGCCAACGTCCTGACTTTC,CASSDPSGANVLTF,TRBV6-1,.,.,TRBJ2-6
TGTGCCAGCAGCTTAGCGCCGGGACAGGGCTACGAGCAGTACTTC,CASSLAPGQGYEQYF,TRBV7-2,.,TRBD1,TRBJ2-7
TGTGCCAGCAGCCCCCTTGCTGGGGCCAACGTCCTGACTTTC,CASSPLAGANVLTF,TRBV7-6,few,.,TRBJ2-6
TGCAGCGTTGTATTAGCGGGGGGGCCTGACAATGAGCAGTTCTTC,CSVVLAGGPDNEQFF,TRBV29-1,few,TRBD2,TRBJ2-1
TGTGCCAGATCCCGAAACAGGGCTGGAAACACCATATATTTT,CARSRNRAGNTIYF,TRBV2,.,.,TRBJ1-3
TGCGCCAGCAGCTCACAGGGGTACGAGCAGTACTTC,CASSSQGYEQYF,TRBV5-1,few,TRBD1,TRBJ2-7
TGTGCCACCAGCAGAGACGGACTAGCGGGGGACTCCTACAATGAGCAGTTCTTC,CATSRDGLAGDSYNEQFF,TRBV15,.,TRBD2,TRBJ2-1
TGTGCCAGTAATCCTTGGGACGGCGAGCAGTTCTTC,CASNPWDGEQFF,TRBV7-9,.,.,TRBJ2-1
TGTGCCAGTAGTACGCCGATCGCGAATTCACCCCTCCACTTT,CASSTPIANSPLHF,TRBV19,few,.,TRBJ1-6
TGTGCCAGCAGCTTATTGTCGGCCTCCTACAATGAGCAGTTCTTC,CASSLLSASYNEQFF,TRBV11-2,few,.,TRBJ2-1
TGCGCCAGCAGCCAAGCGGTGGGCGTCCTAGCCAAAAACATTCAGTACTTC,CASSQAVGVLAKNIQYF,TRBV4-3,few,.,TRBJ2-4
TGTGCCAGCAGCCTTCTTGACAGGGGTAACGCCGGGGAGCTGTTTTTT,CASSLLDRGNAGELFF,TRBV7-9,few,TRBD1,TRBJ2-2
TGCAGTTTCTACTCGCAGAACATTCAGTACTTC,CSFYSQNIQYF,TRBV20-1,few,.,TRBJ2-4
TGTGCCAGCAGCTGGAACGGACAGGCCTACGAGCAGTACTTC,CASSWNGQAYEQYF,TRBV7-2,.,TRBD1,TRBJ2-7
TGTGCCAGCAGTTACTCGGTTACGGTAACCTATGGCTACACCTTC,CASSYSVTVTYGYTF,TRBV6-5,.,.,TRBJ1-2
TGTGCCAGTAGTACCCTGCCGGGGAGGAGGTCCTACGAGCAGTACTTC,CASSTLPGRRSYEQYF,TRBV19,.,.,TRBJ2-7
TGTGCCTGGAGTGTAAACGGGGACTATGGCTACACCTTC,CAWSVNGDYGYTF,TRBV30,many,.,TRBJ1-2
TGTGCCAGCAGCCAGGTATTAGGGTCGACAGGGCCTCAGCCCCAGCATTTT,CASSQVLGSTGPQPQHF,TRBV4-2,few,TRBD1,TRBJ1-5
TGCAGCGTTTTGGTGATCTCCTACGAGCAGTACTTC,CSVLVISYEQYF,TRBV29-1,few,.,TRBJ2-7
TGTGCCAGCAGGATGTGGGGCAATCAGCCCCAGCATTTT,CASRMWGNQPQHF,TRBV19,few,.,TRBJ1-5
TGTGCCATCAGTCGAATGGACGGCCTAGCCTACGAGCAGTACTTC,CAISRMDGLAYEQYF,TRBV10-3,few,.,TRBJ2-7
TGTGCCAGCAGCCCAAGTACAGGGGTTCAGAGGAACACTGAAGCTTTCTTT,CASSPSTGVQRNTEAFF,TRBV7-8,.,TRBD1,TRBJ1-1
TGCGCCAGCAGGGTCGCGGGTAGCCCCTACGAGCAGTACTTC,CASRVAGSPYEQYF,TRBV10-2,.,.,TRBJ2-7
TGTGCCAGCAGTGAACTCGCAGGTTACGACGAGCAGTACTTC,CASSELAGYDEQYF,TRBV2,few,.,TRBJ2-7
TGTGCCAGCAGCCTACGGGACAGGGCCTACGAGCAGTACTTC,CASSLRDRAYEQYF,TRBV7-2,.,TRBD1,TRBJ2-7
TGTGCCAGCAGTTCCGGACAGGGGGGCTACGAGCAGTACTTC,CASSSGQGGYEQYF,TRBV28,.,TRBD1,TRBJ2-7
TGCAGCGACCACAGGGGGCTAAGTGGCTACACCTTC,CSDHRGLSGYTF,TRBV29-1,few,TRBD1,TRBJ1-2
TGTGCCAGCAGCTTAGCCTCATACAATGAGCAGTTCTTC,CASSLASYNEQFF,TRBV7-2,.,.,TRBJ2-1
TGTGCCATCAGTACGTCCTCAGGGGAGCTTAATGAAAAACTGTTTTTT,CAISTSSGELNEKLFF,TRBV10-3,.,.,TRBJ1-4
TGTGCCTGGAGTGCGGGCCTCCCGACCGACACCTTC,CAWSAGLPTDTF,TRBV30,.,.,TRBJ1-2
TGTGCCTGGAGTGCGACAGATGGAAACACCATATATTTT,CAWSATDGNTIYF,TRBV30,.,.,TRBJ1-3
TGTGCCAGCTCACCCAGGGATAGCAATCAGCCCCAGCATTTT,CASSPRDSNQPQHF,TRBV18,few,.,TRBJ1-5
TGTGCCAGCAGTCCCCTGGGACAGGTCATCACTACGCAGTATTTT,CASSPLGQVITTQYF,TRBV7-2,.,TRBD1,TRBJ2-3
TGTGCCAGCAGTCAGATCTGGCAGGGGTTGGAAAAACTGTTTTTT,CASSQIWQGLEKLFF,TRBV28,few,.,TRBJ1-4
TGTGCCAGCAGCGGAGGGGGCCCCGCAACTAATGAAAAACTGTTTTTT,CASSGGGPATNEKLFF,TRBV9,.,TRBD1,TRBJ1-4
TGTGCCAGCAGCTTAGCGGTTCGGAACCACGAGCAGTACTTC,CASSLAVRNHEQYF,TRBV7-8,.,.,TRBJ2-7
TGTGCCAGCAGCTTACAAGGTGGGCAGCCCCAGCATTTT,CASSLQGGQPQHF,TRBV7-9,few,.,TRBJ1-5
TGTGCCAGCAGCCGATCTAGGACAGGGAGCTACGAGCAGTACTTC,CASSRSRTGSYEQYF,TRBV6-6,few,TRBD1,TRBJ2-7
TGCAGCGGTGACAGGGGGCTTCGGAATGAGCAGTTCTTC,CSGDRGLRNEQFF,TRBV29-1,.,TRBD1,TRBJ2-1
TGTGCCAGCAGCGCCCATACAGGGGGCGTTGGCTACACCTTC,CASSAHTGGVGYTF,TRBV9,.,TRBD1,TRBJ1-2
TGTGCCAGTAGCCCATCGGCGGGGGGCCTGTACCAAGAGACCCAGTACTTC,CASSPSAGGLYQETQYF,TRBV19,few,TRBD2,TRBJ2-5
TGTGCCAGCAGCCTGGGACTAGCGGTACAAGAGACCCAGTACTTC,CASSLGLAVQETQYF,TRBV5-4,.,TRBD2,TRBJ2-5
TGTGCCAGCAGCTTAGGGGGGTCGGATACGCAGTATTTT,CASSLGGSDTQYF,TRBV7-7,.,.,TRBJ2-3